The 20 T cell receptor beta chains below all came from one sample that was sequenced in a study of blood T cell repertoires in COVID-19. Data came from immunoSEQ multiplex PCR; TCRdb stores just in-frame clones and leaves some out. The data contain around 200,000 clones, less than 90% of them seen just once; the ten biggest clones take up roughly 20%. The sample consisted of peripheral blood. The source of these receptors is a woman of 80 years or more with active or convalescent COVID-19.

V is TRBV6-5 and J is TRBJ2-7; no clear D. V gave up 2 bases and J gave up 7 bases, with 9 bases separating them. The CDR3 is made up of 12 amino acids. The germline V gene has CDR1 MNHEY and CDR2 SVGAGI. The CDR3 loop reads CASSYTQREQYF. The CDR3 DNA reads TGTGCCAGCAGTTACACCCAACGGGAGCAGTACTTC.

In this sample, this clone turned up once. The rearrangement joins TRBV4-3 to TRBJ2-3, with 8 bases fitting TRBD2. CDR1 LGHNA and CDR2 YSLEER come from the germline V gene. J lost 5 bases, V lost 1 base, and 8 bases had no gene match. This CDR3 has 16 amino acids. In DNA form, the CDR3 reads TGCGCCAGCAGCCAAGCGGGGGGGCCGTTTGGAGATACGCAGTATTTT. Residues: CASSQAGGPFGDTQYF.

The J gene is TRBJ1-5, the V gene TRBV24-1, with D perhaps TRBD1 (6 bases). V lost 5 bases and J 2 bases, leaving 9 bases between the germline ends. In germline, CDR1 is KGHDR, CDR2 SFDVKD. This CDR3 region has 14 residues. The CDR3, as DNA: TGTGCCACCAGTGGGGGGCGCGGCAATCAGCCCCAGCATTTT. Translated: CATSGGRGNQPQHF.

The J gene is TRBJ1-5, the V gene TRBV27; D unresolved. Germline V gives CDR1 MNHEY, CDR2 SMNVEV (reference sequence). The length of the CDR3 is 13 residues. Trimming removed 3 bases from V and 3 bases from J, with 6 bases in between. In DNA form, the CDR3 reads TGTGCCAGCAGTTTCGGGATCAATCAGCCCCAGCATTTT. As protein: CASSFGINQPQHF.

This chain connects TRBV5-1 to TRBJ2-1, with D tentatively TRBD1 (5 bases). This CDR3 contains 14 residues. The ends were cut back, 5 bases at V and 1 base at J, with 10 bases in the middle. Germline CDR1 and CDR2: SGHRS and YFSETQ. The CDR3 spells CASRGRWSYNEQFF. CDR3 sequence (DNA): TGCGCCAGCAGGGGGCGTTGGTCCTACAATGAGCAGTTCTTC.

This sequence joins TRBV14 and TRBJ1-2; D gene ambiguous. This CDR3 comprises 12 residues. In germline, CDR1 is SGHDN, CDR2 FVKESK. The V and J ends lost 0 bases and 8 bases respectively, with 7 bases between them. CDR3 sequence (DNA): TGTGCCAGCAGCCAAGATCGCGGAGGCTACACCTTC. Protein product: CASSQDRGGYTF. Drawing the rest from reference TRBV14 and TRBJ1-2, the complete variable domain is EAGVTQFPSHSVIEKGQTVTLRCDPISGHDNLYWYRRVMGKEIKFLLHFVKESKQDESGMPNNRFLAERTGGTYSTLKVQPAELEDSGVYFCASSQDRGGYTFGSGTRLTVV.

This chain links TRBV25-1 with TRBJ1-2, with 7 bases lining up with TRBD1. CDR3 length: 14 amino acids. After removal of 3 bases from V and 5 bases from J, the junction contained 6 bases not matched to a gene. Germline loops: CDR1 MGHDK, CDR2 SYGVNS. The CDR3 here is CASSDPGTEYGYTF. The DNA for the CDR3 is TGTGCCAGCAGTGATCCCGGGACAGAGTATGGCTACACCTTC.

This clone was seen only a few times. This chain connects TRBV27 to TRBJ2-2, with 8 bases aligning to TRBD1. CDR1 and CDR2 (germline): MNHEY, SMNVEV (reference sequence). With V trimmed by 5 bases and J by 7 bases, 6 bases remained unmatched. The CDR3 has 14 residues. The DNA of the CDR3 is TGTGCCAGCAGTCTTCAGGGGGCAGACGGGGAGCTGTTTTTT. It yields the protein CASSLQGADGELFF.

The CDR3 loop is CASSRYGLADYEQYF. DNA of the CDR3: TGTGCCAGCAGCCGTTATGGGCTAGCGGACTACGAGCAGTACTTC. V gene TRBV6-5 combines with J gene TRBJ2-7; 7 positions match TRBD2. Trimming cost V 6 bases and J 3 bases; bases outside gene matches: 11. Per the germline V gene, CDR1 is MNHEY and CDR2 is SVGAGI. CDR3 length: 15 amino acids.

This chain uses TRBV28 with TRBJ1-4, with TRBD1 matching over 8 bases. The CDR3 spans 16 residues. J lost 1 base, V lost 2 bases, and 3 bases had no gene match. The germline V gene encodes CDR1 MDHEN and CDR2 SYDVKM. The CDR3 here is CASSLLQGGTNEKLFF. CDR3 coding DNA: TGTGCCAGCAGTTTACTACAGGGGGGAACTAATGAAAAACTGTTTTTT.

J is TRBJ2-3 and V is TRBV11-3; tentatively, D is TRBD2 (6 bases). Trimming took 2 bases from V and 1 from J, leaving 13 bases between them. The CDR3 runs to 16 residues. Germline CDR1 reads SGHNT; CDR2 reads YENEEA. The DNA for the CDR3 is TGTGCCAGCAGCTTAAGTGGGGGGACCGGCACAGATACGCAGTATTTT. It codes for CASSLSGGTGTDTQYF.

This rearrangement joins TRBV7-2 to TRBJ2-2; D might be TRBD2 (5 bases). V dropped 3 bases and J dropped 9 bases, with 11 bases sitting between them. This CDR3 comprises 13 residues. The germline gives CDR1 SGHTA, CDR2 FQGNSA. The CDR3: CASSFTDLRELFF. CDR3 nucleotides: TGTGCCAGCAGCTTTACGGACTTGCGGGAGCTGTTTTTT.

J is TRBJ2-3 and V is TRBV11-2, with 8 bases matching TRBD2. The CDR3 consists of 17 residues. V dropped 3 bases and J dropped 7; count of bases not matched to a gene: 15. CDR1 is SGHAT, CDR2 FQNNGV, per germline. CDR3 sequence reads: CASSLTWRGVLVHTQYF. The CDR3 coding sequence is TGTGCCAGCAGCTTGACCTGGCGGGGGGTCCTGGTGCATACGCAGTATTTT.

The chain uses TRBV5-1 and TRBJ2-1; TRBD1 matches 11 bases. V lost 0 bases and J lost 6; bases outside the gene matches: 2. Germline CDR1 and CDR2: SGHRS and YFSETQ. CDR3 size: 15 residues. This CDR3 is CASSLEGQGVNEQFF. Written as DNA, the CDR3 is TGCGCCAGCAGCTTGGAGGGACAGGGGGTCAATGAGCAGTTCTTC.

This chain uses TRBV6-5 with TRBJ2-7, with TRBD1 matching 10 bases. Looked up from germline, CDR1 is MNHEY and CDR2 is SVGAGI. V lost 2 bases to trimming and J lost 6 bases; unmatched junction nucleotides: 10. The CDR3 has 16 residues. CDR3 nucleotides: TGTGCCAGCAGTTACCTTCCGGGACAGGGGTCTTCCGAGCAGTACTTC. This sequence encodes CASSYLPGQGSSEQYF.

The V call is TRBV25-1, the J call TRBJ2-2, with 10 bases lining up with TRBD2. Germline V lookup: CDR1 MGHDK, CDR2 SYGVNS. The CDR3 runs 15 residues. Trimming cost V 4 bases and J 6 bases; bases outside gene matches: 5. The CDR3 loop reads CASSVAGTSAGELFF. Written as DNA, the CDR3 is TGTGCCAGCAGTGTAGCCGGGACTAGCGCCGGGGAGCTGTTTTTT.

Details on this clone: Additional DNA sequences in this sample encode the identical CDR3. The rearrangement links TRBV30 to TRBJ2-7, with 7 positions matching TRBD2. The V and J ends lost 0 bases and 0 bases, in that order; junction bases with no gene match: 2. Germline CDR1 reads GTSNPN; CDR2 reads SVGIG (reference sequence). The CDR3 sequence is 14 residues long. CDR3 DNA sequence: TGTGCCTGGAGTGTTGGCGGGAGCTCCTACGAGCAGTACTTC. Translation: CAWSVGGSSYEQYF.

The chain joins TRBV7-2 to TRBJ2-3, with 13 bases that match TRBD2. The CDR3 has 18 amino acids. J was trimmed by 0 bases and V by 5 bases; bases with no gene match: 8. Germline CDR1 and CDR2: SGHTA and FQGNSA. CDR3 DNA: TGTGCCAGCAGCCTACTGAGACTAGCGGGGGGAAGCACAGATACGCAGTATTTT. Translating gives CASSLLRLAGGSTDTQYF.

This rearrangement joins TRBV6-2 or TRBV6-3 to TRBJ1-1, with 9 bases identical to TRBD1. The germline V gene encodes CDR1 MNHEY and CDR2 SVGEGT. Trimming removed 2 bases from V and 10 bases from J; junction bases left unmatched: 11. The CDR3 consists of 15 residues. The DNA of the CDR3 is TGTGCCAGCAGTTACACAGGGGGCAGGCAGCTGGGAGCTTTCTTT. Protein product: CASSYTGGRQLGAFF.

For the CDR3, the DNA is TGTGCCAGCAGTTTATGGGACACCCCCAAGTACTTC. Translating it yields CASSLWDTPKYF. The chain combines TRBV12-3 or TRBV12-4 with TRBJ2-5; maybe TRBD1 (6 bases). This CDR3 spans 12 amino acids. V lost 2 bases and J lost 12, with 13 bases in between.